What follows is one T cell receptor beta chain and its context. This CDR3 has 15 amino acids. With 0 bases removed from V and 4 bases from J, the gap between germline ends came to 9 bases. CDR1 and CDR2 from the germline V gene are LNHNV and YYDKDF (reference sequence). These data originate in a study of control samples from healthy donors and cancer patients. Sequenced by immunoSEQ multiplex PCR; TCRdb stores in-frame clones only, minus some. The sample lists some 100,000 clones, 90% occurring once. The specimen sequenced was blood. The TCR sequence derives from a human donor in good health. The donor label of this sample is uncertain. V and J are TRBV15 and TRBJ2-2; TRBD1 is a possible D gene (5 bases). The CDR3 DNA reads TGTGCCACCAGCAGAGATCAGGGTCGCACCGGGGAGCTGTTTTTT. Its translation is CATSRDQGRTGELFF.